This TCR beta chain was sequenced during a study of T-cell reconstitution after alpha-beta-depleted transplantation in children. The CDR3 spans 16 residues. Germline V gene data show CDR1 as SGHDN and CDR2 as FVKESK. For this clonotype: A clone one base away is much larger, so this may be a read error.

Using unique molecular identifiers, the investigators prepared the TCRbeta library. From the PCR reads, TCRdb called clonotypes with MiXCR, one entry per CDR3 protein. The table lists 170,000 or so distinct CDR3 sequences, roughly 6.8% of them singletons. This sequence was found in a human donor who donated a stem cell graft to a child with Wiskott-Aldrich syndrome. The source material was PBMCs from the stem cell graft donor, sampled from the stem cell graft. The rearrangement joins TRBV14 to TRBJ2-1; no definite D call. For the CDR3, the DNA is TGTGCCAGCAGCCAAGAGAGGTCAAATTCCTACAATGAGCGGTTCTTC. As protein: CASSQERSNSYNERFF.